The source of this T cell receptor (beta chain) is a study of OX40 agonist ivuxolimab in advanced cancers. About the study: It was ivuxolimab, an agonistic anti-OX40 (CD134) antibody, that patients were treated with. Patient treatment consisted of intravenous ivuxolimab administration every 2 weeks at 0.01 to 10 mg/kg. General study findings and limits: There were also nonresponders showing low normalized T-cell clonal expansion.

V lost 2 bases, J lost 0 bases, and 15 bases lay in between. The CDR3 has 18 amino acids. The germline V gene has CDR1 SGDLS and CDR2 YYNGEE. Only in-frame clones appear in the TCRdb table, and some are missing; sequencing was by immunoSEQ multiplex PCR. The profile covers more than 65,000 clones, with roughly 94% appearing a single time and less than 20% taken by the ten largest. As to this clone: The antigen is unknown.

The clonotype originates from an adult with an advanced solid tumor such as melanoma, head and neck, liver or kidney cancer. The sample in question was CD4+ or CD8+ T cells sorted from blood, obtained in a trial of the OX40 agonist ivuxolimab. The chain combines TRBV9 with TRBJ1-6; weak D call: TRBD1 (5 bases). CDR3 residues: CASSVGAGIGSYNSPLHF. The CDR3 DNA follows: TGTGCCAGCAGCGTCGGGGCAGGGATAGGCTCCTATAATTCACCCCTCCACTTT.